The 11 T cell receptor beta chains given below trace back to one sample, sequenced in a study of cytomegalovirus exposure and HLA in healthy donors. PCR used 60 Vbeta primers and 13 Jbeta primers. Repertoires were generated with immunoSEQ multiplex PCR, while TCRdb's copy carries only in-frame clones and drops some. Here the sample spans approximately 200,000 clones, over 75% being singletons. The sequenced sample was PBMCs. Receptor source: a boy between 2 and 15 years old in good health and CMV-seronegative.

CDR3 coding DNA: TGTGCCACCGGGCGCTCTGGAAACACCATATATTTT. This translates into CATGRSGNTIYF. V gene TRBV15 combines with J gene TRBJ1-3; D call uncertain. From germline, CDR1 is LNHNV and CDR2 YYDKDF (reference sequence). Trimming pared 8 bases from V and 0 bases from J, leaving 5 bases between. The CDR3 is 12 amino acids.

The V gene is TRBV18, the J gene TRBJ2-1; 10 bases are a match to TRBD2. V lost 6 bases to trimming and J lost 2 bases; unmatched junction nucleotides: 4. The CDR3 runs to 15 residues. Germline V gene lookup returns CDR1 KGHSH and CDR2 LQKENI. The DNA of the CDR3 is TGTGCCAGCTCCCGGCTAGCGGGGGCCTACAATGAGCAGTTCTTC. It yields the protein CASSRLAGAYNEQFF.

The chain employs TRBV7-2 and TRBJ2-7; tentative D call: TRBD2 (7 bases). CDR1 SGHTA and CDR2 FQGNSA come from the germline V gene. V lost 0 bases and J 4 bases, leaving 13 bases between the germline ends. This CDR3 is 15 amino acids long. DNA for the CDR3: TGTGCCAGCAGCTTAGCCGGGGGGCGCACGTACGAGCAGTACTTC. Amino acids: CASSLAGGRTYEQYF.

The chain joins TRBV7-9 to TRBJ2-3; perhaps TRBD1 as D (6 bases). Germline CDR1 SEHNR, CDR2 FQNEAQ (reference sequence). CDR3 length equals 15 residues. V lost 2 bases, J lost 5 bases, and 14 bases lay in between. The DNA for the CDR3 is TGTGCCAGCAGCTTAAGTGGGGGCTGGGGAGATACGCAGTATTTT. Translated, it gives CASSLSGGWGDTQYF.

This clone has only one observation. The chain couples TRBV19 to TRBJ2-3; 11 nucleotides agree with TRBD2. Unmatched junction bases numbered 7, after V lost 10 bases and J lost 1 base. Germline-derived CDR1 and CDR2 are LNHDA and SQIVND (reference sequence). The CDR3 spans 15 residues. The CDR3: CATSGLAARTDTQYF. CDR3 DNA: TGTGCCACCTCGGGACTAGCGGCCCGCACAGATACGCAGTATTTT.

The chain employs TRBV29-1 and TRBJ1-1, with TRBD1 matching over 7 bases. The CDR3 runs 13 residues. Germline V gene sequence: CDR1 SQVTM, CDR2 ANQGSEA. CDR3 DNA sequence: TGCAGGAGAAACAGGGGTCGGATCGCTGAAGCTTTCTTT. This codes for CRRNRGRIAEAFF.

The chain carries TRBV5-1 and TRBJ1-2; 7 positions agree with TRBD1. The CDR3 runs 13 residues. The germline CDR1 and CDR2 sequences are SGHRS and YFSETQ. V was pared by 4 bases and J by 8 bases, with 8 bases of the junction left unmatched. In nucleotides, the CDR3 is TGCGCCAGCAGCCCGAGAACAGGGGACGGCTACACCTTC. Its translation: CASSPRTGDGYTF.

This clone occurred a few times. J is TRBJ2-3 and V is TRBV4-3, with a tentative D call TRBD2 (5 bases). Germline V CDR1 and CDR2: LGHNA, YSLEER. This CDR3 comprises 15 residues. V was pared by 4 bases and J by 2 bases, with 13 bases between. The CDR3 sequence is CASSLFAGPTDTQYF. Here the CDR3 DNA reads TGCGCCAGCAGCCTATTTGCGGGTCCCACAGATACGCAGTATTTT.

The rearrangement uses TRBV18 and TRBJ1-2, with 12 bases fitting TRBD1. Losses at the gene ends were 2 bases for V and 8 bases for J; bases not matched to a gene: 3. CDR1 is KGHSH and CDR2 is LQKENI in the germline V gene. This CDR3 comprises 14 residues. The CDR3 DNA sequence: TGTGCCAGCTCACCAGGGGACAGGGGGCTCGGCTACACCTTC. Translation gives CASSPGDRGLGYTF.

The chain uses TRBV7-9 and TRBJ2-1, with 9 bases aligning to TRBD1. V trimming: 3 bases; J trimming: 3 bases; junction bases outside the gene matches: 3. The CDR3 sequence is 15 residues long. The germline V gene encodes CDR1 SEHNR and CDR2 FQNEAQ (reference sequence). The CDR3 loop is CASSLGDRDYNEQFF. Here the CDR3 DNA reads TGTGCCAGCAGCTTGGGGGACAGGGACTACAATGAGCAGTTCTTC.

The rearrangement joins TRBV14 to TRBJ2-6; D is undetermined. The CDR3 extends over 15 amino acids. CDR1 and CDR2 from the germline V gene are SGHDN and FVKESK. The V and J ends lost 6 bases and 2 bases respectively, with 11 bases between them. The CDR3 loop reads CASSLQYPGANVLTF. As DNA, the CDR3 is TGTGCCAGCAGTCTCCAGTACCCTGGGGCCAACGTCCTGACTTTC.